This T cell receptor beta chain was retrieved from a study of blood T cell repertoires in COVID-19. This clone was detected only a few times. The V and J ends lost 4 bases and 6 bases, in that order; junction bases with no gene match: 12. Germline CDR1 reads SGHAT; CDR2 reads FQNNGV. This CDR3 is built from 16 residues. The repertoire was sequenced with immunoSEQ multiplex PCR; TCRdb's copy has only in-frame clones and lacks some. The sample lists 250,000 or so clones, approximately 81% occurring once. The sequence came from a woman aged 45 to 65 who had been exposed to COVID-19. The chain has TRBV11-2 and TRBJ2-7; 10 positions agree with TRBD1. Sample: PBMCs or T cells enriched from blood (not recorded which). The CDR3 protein is CASSSRDRGWWGEQYF. DNA for the CDR3: TGTGCCAGCAGCTCCCGGGACAGGGGATGGTGGGGCGAGCAGTACTTC.